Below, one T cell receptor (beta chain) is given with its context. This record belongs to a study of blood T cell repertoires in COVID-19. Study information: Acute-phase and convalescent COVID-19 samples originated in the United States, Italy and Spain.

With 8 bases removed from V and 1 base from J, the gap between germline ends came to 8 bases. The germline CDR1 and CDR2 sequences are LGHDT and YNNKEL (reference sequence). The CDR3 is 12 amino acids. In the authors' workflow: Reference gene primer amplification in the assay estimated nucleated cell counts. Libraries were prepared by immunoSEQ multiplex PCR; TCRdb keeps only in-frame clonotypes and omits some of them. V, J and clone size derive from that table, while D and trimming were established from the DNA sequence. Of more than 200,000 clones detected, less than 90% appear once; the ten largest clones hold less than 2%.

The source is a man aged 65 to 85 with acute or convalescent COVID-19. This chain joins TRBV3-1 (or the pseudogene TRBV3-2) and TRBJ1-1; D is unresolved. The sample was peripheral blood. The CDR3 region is CASRGPNTEAFF. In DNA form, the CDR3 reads TGTGCCAGCCGAGGGCCGAACACTGAAGCTTTCTTT.